What follows are 20 T cell receptor beta chains derived from one specimen sequenced in a study of blood T cell repertoires in COVID-19. The protocol was immunoSEQ multiplex PCR, while the TCRdb copy is restricted to in-frame clones and leaves out a portion. Of about 36,000 clones in the sample, 70% to 90% are singletons; the top ten hold about an eighth. Input material: peripheral blood. The receptors originated from a human donor in a cohort sampled during active COVID-19.

This rearrangement joins TRBV10-3 to TRBJ1-5; 8 bases line up with TRBD1. The CDR3 is 15 residues long. Germline V gene sequence: CDR1 ENHRY, CDR2 SYGVKD. The trim removed 3 bases at V and 7 bases at J, leaving 8 bases unmatched. The CDR3 spells CAISDGMQGAQPQHF. The CDR3 nucleotides read TGTGCCATCAGTGATGGTATGCAGGGGGCCCAGCCCCAGCATTTT.

The V and J genes are TRBV5-4 and TRBJ2-3, with D perhaps TRBD2 (8 bases). Between the trimmed V and J ends, which lost 6 bases and 4 bases, there was a span of 18 bases. The CDR3 runs 15 residues. The germline CDR1 and CDR2 sequences are SGHNT and YYREEE (reference sequence). Here the CDR3 reads CASKTGYGGADTQYF. The CDR3 region has the DNA TGTGCCAGCAAGACAGGGTACGGGGGGGCAGATACGCAGTATTTT.

V gene TRBV4-3 combines with J gene TRBJ1-2; unclear D gene. Germline V CDR1 and CDR2: LGHNA, YSLEER. V was shortened by 1 base and J by 8 bases, with 14 bases between the two germline ends. The CDR3 totals 14 residues. This CDR3 is CASSQAGETRGYTF. The CDR3 DNA reads TGCGCCAGCAGCCAAGCTGGTGAGACTCGCGGCTACACCTTC.

The J gene is TRBJ2-7, the V gene TRBV15, with 10 nucleotides matching TRBD2. Per the germline V gene, CDR1 is LNHNV and CDR2 is YYDKDF (reference sequence). After removal of 3 bases from V and 0 bases from J, the junction contained 5 bases not matched to a gene. This CDR3 has 16 amino acids. The CDR3 loop reads CATSSLTSGVSYEQYF. The CDR3 region has the DNA TGTGCCACCAGCAGCCTAACTAGCGGGGTCTCCTACGAGCAGTACTTC. Full variable domain (missing parts from reference TRBV15 and TRBJ2-7): DAMVIQNPRYQVTQFGKPVTLSCSQTLNHNVMYWYQQKSSQAPKLLFHYYDKDFNNEADTPDNFQSRRPNTSFCFLDIRSPGLGDTAMYLCATSSLTSGVSYEQYFGPGTRLTVT.

The chain recombines TRBV10-3 with TRBJ2-1, with 9 bases lining up with TRBD1. The germline V gene encodes CDR1 ENHRY and CDR2 SYGVKD. V was pared by 6 bases and J by 5 bases, with 14 bases of the junction left unmatched. CDR3 length equals 17 residues. CDR3 amino acids: CAISTGLLTGGNNEQFF. The CDR3 DNA follows: TGTGCCATCAGCACCGGATTACTGACAGGGGGGAACAATGAGCAGTTCTTC.

The rearrangement links TRBV27 to TRBJ2-6; no clear D gene. V lost 1 base, J lost 0 bases, and 7 bases lay in between. CDR1 and CDR2 (germline): MNHEY, SMNVEV (reference sequence). CDR3 size: 16 residues. CDR3 nucleotides: TGTGCCAGCAGTTTATTCCTAGACTCTGGGGCCAACGTCCTGACTTTC. This codes for CASSLFLDSGANVLTF.

In regard to this clone: A junction end diverges from the germline sequence, so it may reflect a read error. The chain has TRBV2 and TRBJ2-7, with TRBD1 matching 9 bases. Germline lookup yields CDR1 SNHLY and CDR2 FYNNEI. CDR3 length: 15 residues. For the CDR3, the DNA is TGTGCCAGCAGGGAAGGGTTACAGGGGGCCCACGAGCAGTACTTC. Its protein is CASREGLQGAHEQYF.

The rearrangement uses TRBV7-9 and TRBJ1-3; no clear D gene. V lost 1 base and J lost 10, with 11 bases in between. This CDR3 comprises 13 residues. The germline V gene has CDR1 SEHNR and CDR2 FQNEAQ (reference sequence). The CDR3 DNA sequence: TGTGCCAGCAGCTTAGAGCCCGAGCGGACCATATATTTT. Translated, it gives CASSLEPERTIYF.

The rearrangement links TRBV29-1 to TRBJ1-1; possible D gene TRBD1, 5 bases. Germline CDR1 and CDR2: SQVTM and ANQGSEA. Trimming took off 3 bases at V and 0 bases at J, with 11 bases between the two ends. The CDR3 is made up of 14 amino acids. The CDR3 DNA sequence: TGCAGCGTTGATTTGGGGCGATTGAACACTGAAGCTTTCTTT. Translated: CSVDLGRLNTEAFF.

The V and J genes are TRBV6-6 and TRBJ1-3; tentative D call: TRBD1 (6 bases). Germline assignment: CDR1 MNHNY and CDR2 SVGAGI (reference sequence). V was cut by 0 bases and J by 4 bases, with 13 bases left in between. The CDR3 has 16 amino acids. This CDR3 reads CASSYSGGAGGNTIYF. CDR3 in DNA: TGTGCCAGCAGTTACTCAGGGGGGGCAGGAGGAAACACCATATATTTT.

The chain joins TRBV10-3 to TRBJ2-1; 9 nucleotides agree with TRBD2. Germline trimming cut 7 bases from V and 8 bases from J; bases unmatched to any gene: 9. The CDR3 covers 14 residues. Germline assignment: CDR1 ENHRY and CDR2 SYGVKD. In nucleotides, the CDR3 is TGTGCCATCACCCAAGAGCGGGGGGCTCATGAGCAGTTCTTC. It translates to CAITQERGAHEQFF.

This chain connects TRBV11-2 to TRBJ2-5; D not certain. V was pared by 0 bases and J by 2 bases, with 7 bases between. Germline CDR1 is SGHAT and CDR2 is FQNNGV. The CDR3 is 14 amino acids. In nucleotides, the CDR3 is TGTGCCAGCAGCTTAGATCCAGGTCAAGAGACCCAGTACTTC. It encodes CASSLDPGQETQYF.

This rearrangement joins TRBV19 to TRBJ2-6; the D is unclear. Deletions cut 2 bases from V and 0 bases from J, with 5 bases between. The germline CDR1 and CDR2 sequences are LNHDA and SQIVND (reference sequence). The CDR3 sequence is 15 residues long. The CDR3 spells CASSIPNSGANVLTF. The CDR3 DNA is TGTGCCAGTAGTATACCCAACTCTGGGGCCAACGTCCTGACTTTC.

The chain links TRBV6-5 to TRBJ1-3; tentative D call: TRBD1 (5 bases). V lost 8 bases to trimming and J lost 2 bases, with 7 bases between them. Germline V gene lookup returns CDR1 MNHEY and CDR2 SVGAGI. The CDR3 is 12 residues long. The DNA of the CDR3 is TGTGCCAGCGGGGGGGCTGGAAACACCATATATTTT. Protein sequence: CASGGAGNTIYF.

DNA for the CDR3: TGTGCCAGCAGCTTAGGGCCGAATCAGCCCCAGCATTTT. Translation: CASSLGPNQPQHF. V is TRBV7-3 and J is TRBJ1-5, with D hard to call. V lost 2 bases to trimming and J lost 4 bases, with 6 bases between them. The germline V gene encodes CDR1 SGHTA and CDR2 FQGTGA. The CDR3 runs to 13 residues.

J is TRBJ1-3 and V is TRBV3-1 (or the pseudogene TRBV3-2); 7 bases line up with TRBD1. Germline V CDR1 and CDR2: LGHDT, YNNKEL (reference sequence). With V trimmed by 2 bases and J by 2 bases, 6 bases remained unmatched. The length of the CDR3 is 16 residues. The CDR3 loop is CASSQQDRRAGNTIYF. The DNA for the CDR3 is TGTGCCAGCAGCCAACAGGACAGGAGGGCTGGAAACACCATATATTTT.

V and J are TRBV4-3 and TRBJ1-6; D gene unclear. Trimming stripped 0 bases from V and 10 bases from J, with 10 bases between. The CDR3 loop spans 14 amino acids. In germline, CDR1 is LGHNA, CDR2 YSLEER. Written as DNA, the CDR3 is TGCGCCAGCAGCCAAGAGGACGGGATCTCACCCCTCCACTTT. This codes for CASSQEDGISPLHF.

The chain is built from TRBV5-4 and TRBJ1-2; no clear D. The germline V gene has CDR1 SGHNT and CDR2 YYREEE (reference sequence). V lost 5 bases, J lost 4 bases, and 15 bases lay in between. This CDR3 has 14 amino acids. The CDR3 DNA is TGTGCCAGCAGTATCCCCGACGGAGGCTATGGCTACACCTTC. Protein sequence: CASSIPDGGYGYTF.

CDR3 loop: CASSYSRGGGRYEQYF. CDR3 nucleotide sequence: TGTGCCAGCAGTTACTCCCGAGGTGGCGGGCGATACGAGCAGTACTTC. This chain joins TRBV6-7 and TRBJ2-7; maybe TRBD2 (5 bases). TRBV6-7 is marked as an open reading frame, function uncertain. V was clipped by 0 bases and J by 4 bases, with 16 bases between them. CDR3 length equals 16 residues.

Only one count was recorded for this clone. The V and J genes are TRBV19 and TRBJ1-6, with 8 bases identical to TRBD1. This CDR3 comprises 14 residues. Germline loops: CDR1 LNHDA, CDR2 SQIVND (reference sequence). Trimming removed 5 bases from V and 7 bases from J; junction bases left unmatched: 4. The CDR3 coding sequence is TGTGCCAGTAGTGCGACAGGGGCGAATTCACCCCTCCACTTT. Its translation: CASSATGANSPLHF.